Sequencing of this TCR beta chain was carried out in a study of cytomegalovirus exposure and HLA in healthy donors (dated by TCRdb to 2016 to 2017). The study in broad terms: An earlier analysis of roughly 610 of the donors reported 276 Gb of sequence data and 90 million to 120 million unique TCR beta sequences obtained from about 180 million T cells. To decide whether each TCR beta V gene segment behaved as functional or pseudogenic, an earlier analysis of fewer than 750 of the donors relied on high-throughput TCR beta sequencing. Class I and class II HLA loci were covered by the typing at four-digit resolution. In a later analysis, previously published TCR beta repertoires from 500 to 750 donors were re-analyzed and high-resolution HLA genotyping was added so that TCR occurrence patterns could be studied. To predict cytomegalovirus infection status, the study brought together high-throughput TCR immunosequencing, statistical association of individual TCRs with disease status, and machine learning. The number of donors typed differed by locus, with about 629-630 for A, B, C, DRB1 and DQB1, more than 500 for DQA1, about 610 for DPA1, and some 440 for DPB1. A later genetic analysis took genome-wide SNP genotypes for about three fifths of the roughly 700 donors and used that subset as a discovery cohort. In addition to the first cohort of approximately 670 subjects, a separate validation cohort of 120 different subjects was used. All discovery cohort repertoires had been generated on a single sequencing platform. The genetic ancestry cluster associated with self-reported Caucasian donors included over 65% of the roughly 410 genotyped donors. The study aimed to test whether cataloging public T cell receptors could reveal signatures of past pathogen exposure. Alongside the repertoire data, information on donor age, sex, ethnicity and CMV serostatus was compiled. On average, roughly 200,000 unique TCR beta nucleotide sequences were sequenced per donor among several hundred genotyped donors of the cohort, with around 19% of those sequences being non-productive. The study profiled the T cell repertoires of hundreds of subjects by immunosequencing and related them to cytomegalovirus serostatus. Roughly 290 gigabases of sequencing data and around 90 million unique TCR sequences made up an early release that covered around 640 HLA-typed donors. In the later analysis, no new phenotypic data were used to find candidate immune exposures; instead, reliance was placed on TCR beta sequences and their occurrence across donors. A handful of DR-DQ haplotypes were treated as single units for association and clustering because of strong linkage in the cohort.

Broader findings and caveats from the paper: It was suggested by the authors that the approach could potentially be generalized to other disease states and immunological phenotypes. Linkage disequilibrium might explain the correlated functional status among segregating V segments, but an unknown experimental factor could not be ruled out. When HLA alleles, especially DR and DQ, strongly co-occurred, TCR associations were difficult to assign to individual alleles. Because counts were too low, 15 or so rarely observed V segments, including chromosome 9 orphons, were excluded from the earlier analysis of 587 of the donors. Compared with the approximately 670-donor mean, donors in an Asian-associated ancestry cluster had fewer N-insertions in productive TCRs, according to a later genetic analysis. The study listed 164 TCR beta chains as associated with cytomegalovirus. Most CMV-associated TCR beta chains appeared to be HLA-restricted in a later analysis, and the HLA associations seemed to be driven largely by CMV exposure. In an earlier analysis of roughly 500 of the donors, most TCR beta V segments appeared in productive rearrangements about 87% or about 30% of the time, broadly matching IMGT annotations. A later analysis associated 16,951 TCR beta sequences with specific HLA alleles at a false discovery rate of 0.05. A later analysis found that TCR association rates varied across HLA loci, with DRB1 alleles showing the most associated TCRs and HLA-C alleles the fewest. In a later analysis, HLA-associated TCR beta chains were found to be more clonally expanded and to have lower generation probabilities than equally common non-associated chains. According to a later analysis, parvovirus B19, influenza, CMV and Epstein-Barr virus appeared linked to several top co-occurrence clusters. Because some donors lacked HLA typing at each locus, the association tests relied only on the typed subset. The cohort was sequenced for TCR beta chains only, and without alpha or paired-chain data the features that could be detected were limited. Roughly uniform sequencing depth across donors was assumed in presence/absence analyses, although this assumption may not hold. The 87-base-pair reads could not distinguish some IMGT-functional V segments, including TRBV6-2 and TRBV6-3, so those segments were excluded. In a later genetic analysis, a missense DCLRE1C variant was associated with V-gene and J-gene trimming of TCR beta chains, and the association was replicated in an independent cohort. The sequencing pipeline was judged likely to have produced a cluster of highly shared sequence variants as a technical artifact. Three of the identified cytomegalovirus-associated TCR beta chains were confirmed in vitro to be specific for cytomegalovirus antigens. Cytomegalovirus status was reported to be diagnosed by the classifier with high specificity and sensitivity in both the original and validation cohorts. Most TCR sequences were seen in very few donors, while some public TCRs were found in many individuals. A further reported finding was that TCR beta sequences accurately predicted the HLA-A and HLA-B alleles for most subjects in the first cohort. For the cohort, immune exposure information was limited to CMV serostatus.

Trimming removed 1 base from V and 0 bases from J, leaving 9 bases between the germline ends. The germline V gene yields LGHNT for CDR1 and FRNRAP for CDR2. The CDR3 contains 16 residues, cysteine and phenylalanine counted. Only the CDR3 part of the read is kept: 48 bases, read in frame from the first base. A note on this clone: The clone's antigen remains unknown. Base qualities are missing; no much larger clone stands one base away.

In total, 630 or so healthy bone marrow donors made up the cohort. At the time of sampling, every cohort member was nominally healthy, though immune exposures that went unrecorded were likely present. The donor tested CMV seronegative and was one of the 352 seronegative cohort members. A peripheral blood sample was provided by each donor, and peripheral blood mononuclear cells were used for TCR beta sequencing. The Qiagen DNeasy Blood Extraction Kit was used to extract genomic DNA from the blood cell samples. The library was made by the immunoSEQ multiplex PCR assay. The multiplex PCR relied on a mix of 60 forward primers for TCR Vbeta segments and 13 reverse primers for TCR Jbeta segments. Amplification of the CDR3 region of rearranged TCR beta genes was performed with a multiplex PCR assay on genomic DNA. The Illumina HiSeq System was used to sequence the amplified TCR beta libraries as 87-base-pair reads. From the authors' description of their analysis: Across the roughly 670 repertoires, a later analysis counted 80 million or so unique TCR beta chains, roughly 11 million of which were shared by at least two donors. A nearest-neighbor algorithm error-corrected the raw reads and collapsed the reads into unique sequences, merging closely related sequences to remove PCR and sequencing errors. To assign V, D and J gene segments, CDR3 sequences were aligned to IMGT reference sequences. For a sequence to be retained, at least a six-nucleotide match to both a V gene segment and a J gene segment was required. A rearrangement was called productive if the CDR3 had no stop codons and remained in frame with V and J, and every other rearrangement was called non-productive. Following IMGT convention, CDR3 was defined as the stretch from the second conserved V-encoded cysteine to the conserved J-encoded phenylalanine. The earlier analysis of about 610 of the donors excluded sequences that lacked an unambiguous match to a single V gene segment. In an earlier analysis of around 600 of the donors, V segments were called functional above 56.7% productive rearrangements and were called segregating when the between-donor standard deviation exceeded 5%. A statistical classification framework was built for diagnosing cytomegalovirus status from the catalog of TCR beta chain sequences. In a later analysis, V and J genes were assigned by comparing TCR nucleotide sequences against IMGT/GENE-DB human TR gene sequences. The TCRdist pipeline was used in a later analysis to assign CDR3 sequences and most-parsimonious VDJ recombination scenarios. In a later analysis, every TCR beta chain was defined by the combination of its CDR3 amino acid sequence and its V-gene family, and reads without a unique V-gene family were dropped. As a way to deal with suspected cross-contamination and a sequencing artifact, a later analysis dropped over 550 nucleotide sequences that were highly shared and had low generation probability. A later analysis calculated a clonal expansion index for each public chain from normalized within-repertoire ranks of inferred template counts. A later analysis computed generation probabilities with a VDJ recombination model fitted to out-of-frame rearrangements, and checked the results against IGoR. A later analysis scored TCR-TCR, TCR-HLA and TCR-CMV co-occurrence with hypergeometric tests, applying a repertoire-size bias correction to TCR pairs. In a later analysis, false discovery rates were estimated by permuting HLA or CMV assignments 20 times. In a later analysis, co-occurring TCRs were grouped using DBSCAN, with TCRdist sequence similarity added in when clustering inside HLA-allele-positive subsets. For co-occurrence clustering, repertoires with fewer than 30,000 or more than 120,000 public chains were excluded, along with four or five repertoires with anomalous nucleotide sharing. TCRdb re-hosts the immuneACCESS table, in-frame sequences only. Its copies lack some clones; in the studies checked, an unresolved V gene accounts for under half of them, and the cause for the rest is not known. V, J and clone size were drawn from that table, and D and trimming were deduced from the DNA. The sample contains about 190,000 clones, 60% to 85% of them found a single time. Of the sample, roughly 1.1% is held by the ten largest clones.

This clonotype was obtained from a woman in her forties in good health and CMV-seronegative. The sequenced sample was PBMCs. This chain is built from TRBV12-5 and TRBJ1-4; the D gene identity is not certain. The base sequence is TGTGCTAGTGGTTTGGGCGGGATCGCAACTAATGAAAAACTGTTTTTT. Its protein is CASGLGGIATNEKLFF.